The present TCR beta chain was sequenced within a study of Ad26.COV2.S vaccination and SARS-CoV-2 variants. Study information: Trial arm assignment for the donor was COV1001 Ad26.COV2.S. The vaccine Ad26.COV2.S was put into the muscle once, or twice with 56 days between. Study observations and caveats: Spike-specific responses of CD8+ and CD4+ T cells were reported to display substantial breadth after vaccination.

The CDR3 has 17 amino acids. Trimming left V 3 bases short and J 0 bases short, with 15 bases between. In germline, CDR1 is KGHSH, CDR2 LQKENI. Treatment reported: some 19 received Ad26.COV2.S at low or high dose, single or two shots; roughly five received placebo; per-sample allocation not given. The investigators took samples on day 63 after the first vaccine or placebo injection. In the vaccine, an Ad26 vector expressed the SARS-CoV-2 spike of the Wuhan strain. TCRdb keeps only in-frame clones here, not all; method: immunoSEQ multiplex PCR. The sample has 300,000 to 400,000 clones, just over 85% seen once. About this clone: Antigen: not known.

This chain connects TRBV18 to TRBJ2-1; D remains ambiguous. Sequencing was performed on peripheral blood, taken in a trial of Ad26.COV2.S vaccine versus placebo. The origin of this receptor is a person aged 18-65 years who received the Ad26.COV2.S COVID-19 vaccine or a placebo. DNA of the CDR3: TGTGCCAGCTCACCGACAACCGGTCTAAGCTCCTACAATGAGCAGTTCTTC. Translated: CASSPTTGLSSYNEQFF.